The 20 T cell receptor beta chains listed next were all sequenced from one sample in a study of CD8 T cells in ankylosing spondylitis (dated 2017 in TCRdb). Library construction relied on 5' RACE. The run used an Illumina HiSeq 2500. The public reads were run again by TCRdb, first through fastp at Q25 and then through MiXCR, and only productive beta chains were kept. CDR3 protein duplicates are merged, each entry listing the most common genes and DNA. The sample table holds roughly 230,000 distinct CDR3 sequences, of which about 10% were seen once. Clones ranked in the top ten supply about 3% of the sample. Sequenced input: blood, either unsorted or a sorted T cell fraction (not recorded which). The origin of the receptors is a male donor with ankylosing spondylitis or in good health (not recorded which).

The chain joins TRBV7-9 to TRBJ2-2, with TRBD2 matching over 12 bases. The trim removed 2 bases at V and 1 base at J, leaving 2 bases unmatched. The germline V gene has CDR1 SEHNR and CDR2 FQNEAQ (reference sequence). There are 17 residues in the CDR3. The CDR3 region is CASSLTSGGQNTGELFF. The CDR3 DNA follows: TGTGCCAGCAGCTTAACTAGCGGGGGGCAGAACACCGGGGAGCTGTTTTTT.

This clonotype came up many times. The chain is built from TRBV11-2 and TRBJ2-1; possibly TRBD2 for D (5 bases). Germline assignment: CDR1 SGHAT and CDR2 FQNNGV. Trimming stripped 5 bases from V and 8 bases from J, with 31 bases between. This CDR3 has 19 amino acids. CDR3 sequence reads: CASSAFILTLRGAEYEQFF. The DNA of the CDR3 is TGTGCCAGCAGCGCCTTTATACTGACCCTTCGAGGAGCGGAGTATGAGCAGTTCTTC.

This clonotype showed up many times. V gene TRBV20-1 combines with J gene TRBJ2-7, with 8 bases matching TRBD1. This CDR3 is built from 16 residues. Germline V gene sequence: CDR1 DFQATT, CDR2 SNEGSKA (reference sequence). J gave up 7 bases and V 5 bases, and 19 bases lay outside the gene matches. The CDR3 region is CSAPGTGSILQREQYF. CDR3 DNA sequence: TGCAGTGCTCCCGGGACAGGTAGCATCCTTCAGCGGGAGCAGTACTTC.

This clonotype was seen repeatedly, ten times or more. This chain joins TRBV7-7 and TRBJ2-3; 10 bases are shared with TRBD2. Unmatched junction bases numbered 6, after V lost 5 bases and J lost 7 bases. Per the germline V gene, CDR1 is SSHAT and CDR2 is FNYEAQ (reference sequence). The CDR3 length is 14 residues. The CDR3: CASSPGLAENTQYF. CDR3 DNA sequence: TGTGCCAGCAGCCCTGGACTAGCGGAGAATACGCAGTATTTT.

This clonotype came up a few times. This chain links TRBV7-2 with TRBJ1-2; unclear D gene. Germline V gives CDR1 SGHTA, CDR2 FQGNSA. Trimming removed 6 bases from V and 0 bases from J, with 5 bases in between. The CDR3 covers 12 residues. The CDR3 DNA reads TGTGCCAGCAGTTCCACTAACTATGGCTACACCTTC. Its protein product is CASSSTNYGYTF. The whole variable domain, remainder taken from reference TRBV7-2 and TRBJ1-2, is GAGVSQSPSNKVTEKGKDVELRCDPISGHTALYWYRQSLGQGLEFLIYFQGNSAPDKSGLPSDRFSAERTGGSVSTLTIQRTQQEDSAVYLCASSSTNYGYTFGSGTRLTVV.

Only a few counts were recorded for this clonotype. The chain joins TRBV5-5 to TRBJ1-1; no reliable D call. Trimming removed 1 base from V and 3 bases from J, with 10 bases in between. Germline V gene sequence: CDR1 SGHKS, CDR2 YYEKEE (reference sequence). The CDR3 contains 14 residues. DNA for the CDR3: TGTGCCAGCAGCTTGTGGGAGTCTCACACTGAAGCTTTCTTT. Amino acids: CASSLWESHTEAFF.

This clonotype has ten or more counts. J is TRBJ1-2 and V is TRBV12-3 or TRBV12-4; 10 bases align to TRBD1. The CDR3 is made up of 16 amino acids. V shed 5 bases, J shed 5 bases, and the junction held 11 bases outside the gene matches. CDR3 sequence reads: CASSPRTGTGVYGYTF. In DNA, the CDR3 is TGTGCCAGCAGTCCCCGGACCGGGACAGGGGTGTATGGCTACACCTTC.

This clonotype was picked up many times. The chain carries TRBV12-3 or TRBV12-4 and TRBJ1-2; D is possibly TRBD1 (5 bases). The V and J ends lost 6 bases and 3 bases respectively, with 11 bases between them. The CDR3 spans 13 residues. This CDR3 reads CASSLDSYYGYTF. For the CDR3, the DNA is TGTGCCAGCAGCCTAGACAGCTACTATGGCTACACCTTC.

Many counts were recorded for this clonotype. CDR3 nucleotide sequence: TGCAGTGCTAGTCCGGGACAGGGAAACACTGAAGCTTTCTTT. Its protein product is CSASPGQGNTEAFF. V usage is TRBV20-1 and J usage is TRBJ1-1; 9 bases match TRBD1. The V gene end was trimmed by 3 bases and the J gene end by 2 bases; junction bases not matched to a gene: 4. Germline V gene lookup returns CDR1 DFQATT and CDR2 SNEGSKA (reference sequence). The CDR3 consists of 14 residues.

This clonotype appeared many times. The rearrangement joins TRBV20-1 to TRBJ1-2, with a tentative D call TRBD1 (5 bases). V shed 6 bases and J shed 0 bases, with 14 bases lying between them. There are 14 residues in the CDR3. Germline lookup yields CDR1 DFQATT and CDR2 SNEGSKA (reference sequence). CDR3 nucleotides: TGCAGTGCCGGACCTAAACAGGCTAACTATGGCTACACCTTC. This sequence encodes CSAGPKQANYGYTF.

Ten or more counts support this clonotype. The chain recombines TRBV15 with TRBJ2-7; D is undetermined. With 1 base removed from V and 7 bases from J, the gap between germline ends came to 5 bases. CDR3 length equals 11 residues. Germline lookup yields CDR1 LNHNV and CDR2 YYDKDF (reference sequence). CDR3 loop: CATSRAGEQYF. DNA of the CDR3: TGTGCCACCAGCAGAGCCGGGGAGCAGTACTTC.

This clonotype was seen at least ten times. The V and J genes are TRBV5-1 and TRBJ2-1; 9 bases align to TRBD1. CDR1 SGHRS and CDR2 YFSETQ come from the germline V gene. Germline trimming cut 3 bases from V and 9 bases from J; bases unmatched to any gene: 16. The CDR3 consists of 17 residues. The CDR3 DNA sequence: TGCGCCAGCAGCTCACGCCAGACAGGGGGAAGTGGTAGTGAGCAGTTCTTC. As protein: CASSSRQTGGSGSEQFF.

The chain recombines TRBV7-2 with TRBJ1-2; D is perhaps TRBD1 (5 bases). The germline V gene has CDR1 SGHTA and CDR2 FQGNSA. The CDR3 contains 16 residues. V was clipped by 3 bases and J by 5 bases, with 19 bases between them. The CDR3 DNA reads TGTGCCAGCAGCTTGGGGTTGACCGGGACGGGGTATGGCTACACCTTC. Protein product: CASSLGLTGTGYGYTF.

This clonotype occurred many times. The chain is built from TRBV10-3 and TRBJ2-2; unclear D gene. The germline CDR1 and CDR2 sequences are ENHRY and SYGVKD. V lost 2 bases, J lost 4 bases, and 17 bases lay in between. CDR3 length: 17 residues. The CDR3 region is CAISEPPQVVGTGELFF. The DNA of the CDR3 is TGTGCCATCAGTGAGCCGCCTCAGGTCGTAGGCACCGGGGAGCTGTTTTTT.

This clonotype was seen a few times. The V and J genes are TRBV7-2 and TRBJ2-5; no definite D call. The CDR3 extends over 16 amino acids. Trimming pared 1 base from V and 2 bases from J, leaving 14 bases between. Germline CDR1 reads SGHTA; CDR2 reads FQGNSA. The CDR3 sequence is CASSLGLLVVQETQYF. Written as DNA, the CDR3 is TGTGCCAGCAGCTTAGGACTTCTTGTCGTTCAAGAGACCCAGTACTTC.

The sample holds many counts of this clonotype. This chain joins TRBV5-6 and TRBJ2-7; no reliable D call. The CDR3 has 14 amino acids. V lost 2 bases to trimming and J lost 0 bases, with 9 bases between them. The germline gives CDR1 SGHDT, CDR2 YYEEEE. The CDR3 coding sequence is TGTGCCAGCAGCTTACGGTTGAGCTCCTACGAGCAGTACTTC. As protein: CASSLRLSSYEQYF.

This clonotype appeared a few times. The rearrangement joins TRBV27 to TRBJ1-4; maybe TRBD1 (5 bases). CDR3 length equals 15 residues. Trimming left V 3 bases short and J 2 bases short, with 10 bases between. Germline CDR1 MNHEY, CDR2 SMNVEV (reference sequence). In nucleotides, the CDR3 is TGTGCCAGCAGTTTGCGACAGACGACTAATGAAAAACTGTTTTTT. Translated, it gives CASSLRQTTNEKLFF.

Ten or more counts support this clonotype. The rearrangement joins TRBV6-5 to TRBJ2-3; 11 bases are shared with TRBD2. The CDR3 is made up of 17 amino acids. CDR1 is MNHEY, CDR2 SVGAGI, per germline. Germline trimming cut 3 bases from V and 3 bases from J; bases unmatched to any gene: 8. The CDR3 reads CASSYNRGLAETDTQYF. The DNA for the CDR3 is TGTGCCAGCAGTTATAACAGGGGACTAGCGGAAACAGATACGCAGTATTTT.

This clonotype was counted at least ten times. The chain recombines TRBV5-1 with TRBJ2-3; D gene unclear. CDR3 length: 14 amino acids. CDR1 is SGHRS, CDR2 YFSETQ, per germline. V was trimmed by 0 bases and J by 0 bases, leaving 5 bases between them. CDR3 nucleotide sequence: TGCGCCAGCAGCTTGGGACACAGCACAGATACGCAGTATTTT. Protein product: CASSLGHSTDTQYF.

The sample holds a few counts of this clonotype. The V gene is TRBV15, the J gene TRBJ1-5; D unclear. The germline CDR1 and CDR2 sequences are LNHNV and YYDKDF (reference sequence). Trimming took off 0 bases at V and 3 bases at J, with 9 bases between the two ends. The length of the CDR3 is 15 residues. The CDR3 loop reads CATSRDLGDNQPQHF. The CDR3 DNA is TGTGCCACCAGCAGAGATTTGGGTGACAATCAGCCCCAGCATTTT.